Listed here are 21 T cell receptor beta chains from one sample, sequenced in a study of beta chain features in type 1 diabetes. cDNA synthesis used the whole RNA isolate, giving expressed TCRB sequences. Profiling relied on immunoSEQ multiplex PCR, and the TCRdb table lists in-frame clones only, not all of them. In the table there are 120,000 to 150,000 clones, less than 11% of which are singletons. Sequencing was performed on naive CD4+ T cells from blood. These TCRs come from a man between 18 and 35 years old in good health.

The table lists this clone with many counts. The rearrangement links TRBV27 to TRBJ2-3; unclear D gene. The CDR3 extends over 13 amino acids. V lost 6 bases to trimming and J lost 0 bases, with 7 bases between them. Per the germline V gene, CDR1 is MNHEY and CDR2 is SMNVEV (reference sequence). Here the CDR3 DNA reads TGTGCCAGCAGGCCTAGAAGCACAGATACGCAGTATTTT. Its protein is CASRPRSTDTQYF.

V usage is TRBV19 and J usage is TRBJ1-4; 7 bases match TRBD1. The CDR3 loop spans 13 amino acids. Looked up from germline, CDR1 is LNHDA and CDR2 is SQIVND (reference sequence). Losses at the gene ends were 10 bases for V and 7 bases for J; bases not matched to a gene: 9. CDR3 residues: CATSGGLLEKLFF. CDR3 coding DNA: TGTGCCACATCAGGGGGGTTGCTTGAAAAACTGTTTTTT.

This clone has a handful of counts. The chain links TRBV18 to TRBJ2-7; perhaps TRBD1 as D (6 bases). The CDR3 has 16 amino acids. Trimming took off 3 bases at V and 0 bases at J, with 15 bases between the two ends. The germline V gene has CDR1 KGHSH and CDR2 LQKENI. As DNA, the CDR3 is TGTGCCAGCTCACCTTTGGACAGTACCCTCTCCTACGAGCAGTACTTC. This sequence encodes CASSPLDSTLSYEQYF.

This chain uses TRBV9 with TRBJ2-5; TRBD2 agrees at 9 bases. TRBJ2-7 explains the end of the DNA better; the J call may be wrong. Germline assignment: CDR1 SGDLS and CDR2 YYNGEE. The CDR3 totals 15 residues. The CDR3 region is CASSGGGGASYEQYF. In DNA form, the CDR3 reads TGTGCCAGCAGTGGGGGCGGGGGGGCCTCCTACGAGCAGTACTTC.

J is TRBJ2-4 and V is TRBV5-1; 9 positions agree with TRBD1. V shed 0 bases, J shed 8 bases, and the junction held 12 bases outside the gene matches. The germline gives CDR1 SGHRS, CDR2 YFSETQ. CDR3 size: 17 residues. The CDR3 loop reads CASSLAAGTGFGDIQYF. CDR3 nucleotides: TGCGCCAGCAGCTTGGCAGCCGGGACAGGGTTTGGGGACATTCAGTACTTC.

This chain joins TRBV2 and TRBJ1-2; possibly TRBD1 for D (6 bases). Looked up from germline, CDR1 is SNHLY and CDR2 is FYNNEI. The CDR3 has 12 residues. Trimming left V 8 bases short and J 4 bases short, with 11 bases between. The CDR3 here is CASGGQLYGYTF. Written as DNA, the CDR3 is TGTGCCAGCGGAGGACAGCTCTATGGCTACACCTTC.

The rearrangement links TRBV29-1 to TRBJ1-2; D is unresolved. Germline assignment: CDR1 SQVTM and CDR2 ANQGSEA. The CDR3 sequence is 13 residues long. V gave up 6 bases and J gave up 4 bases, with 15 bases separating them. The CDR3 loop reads CSVETPGGYGYTF. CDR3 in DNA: TGCAGCGTGGAGACCCCGGGAGGCTATGGCTACACCTTC.

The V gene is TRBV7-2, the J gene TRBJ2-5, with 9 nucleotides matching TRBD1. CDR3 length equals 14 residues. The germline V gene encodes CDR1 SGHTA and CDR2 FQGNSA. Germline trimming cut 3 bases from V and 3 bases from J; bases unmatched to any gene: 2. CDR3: CASSLGTGKETQYF. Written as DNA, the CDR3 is TGTGCCAGCAGCTTGGGGACAGGGAAAGAGACCCAGTACTTC. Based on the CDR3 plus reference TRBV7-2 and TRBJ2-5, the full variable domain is GAGVSQSPSNKVTEKGKDVELRCDPISGHTALYWYRQSLGQGLEFLIYFQGNSAPDKSGLPSDRFSAERTGGSVSTLTIQRTQQEDSAVYLCASSLGTGKETQYFGPGTRLLVL.

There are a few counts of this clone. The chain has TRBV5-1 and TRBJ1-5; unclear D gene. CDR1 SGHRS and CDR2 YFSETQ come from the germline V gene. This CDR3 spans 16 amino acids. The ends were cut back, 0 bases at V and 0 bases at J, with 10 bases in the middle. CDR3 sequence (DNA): TGCGCCAGCAGCTTGGCCGCGGGCGATAGCAATCAGCCCCAGCATTTT. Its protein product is CASSLAAGDSNQPQHF.

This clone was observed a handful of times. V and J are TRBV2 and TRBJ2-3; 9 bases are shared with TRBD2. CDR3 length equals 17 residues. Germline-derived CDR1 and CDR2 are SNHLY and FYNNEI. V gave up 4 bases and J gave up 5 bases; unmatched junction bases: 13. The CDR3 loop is CASSGLADPGHGDTQYF. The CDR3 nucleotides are TGTGCCAGCAGTGGACTAGCGGATCCTGGGCATGGAGATACGCAGTATTTT.

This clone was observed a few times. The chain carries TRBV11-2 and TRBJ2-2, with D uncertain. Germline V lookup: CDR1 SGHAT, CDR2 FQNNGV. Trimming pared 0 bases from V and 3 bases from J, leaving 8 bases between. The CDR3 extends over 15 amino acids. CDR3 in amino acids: CASSLDTGDTGELFF. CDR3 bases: TGTGCCAGCAGCTTAGATACCGGTGACACCGGGGAGCTGTTTTTT.

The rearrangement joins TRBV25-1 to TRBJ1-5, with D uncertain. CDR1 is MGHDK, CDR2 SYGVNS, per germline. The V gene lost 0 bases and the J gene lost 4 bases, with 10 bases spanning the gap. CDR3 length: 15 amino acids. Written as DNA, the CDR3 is TGTGCCAGCAGTGAATATGGGGAGAGTAATCAGCCCCAGCATTTT. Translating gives CASSEYGESNQPQHF.

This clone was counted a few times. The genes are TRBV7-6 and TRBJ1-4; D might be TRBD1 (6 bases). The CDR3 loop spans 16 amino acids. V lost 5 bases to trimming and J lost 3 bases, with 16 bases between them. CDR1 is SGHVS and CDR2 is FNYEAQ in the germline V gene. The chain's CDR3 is CASSRPAGGSNEKLFF. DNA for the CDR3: TGTGCCAGCAGCAGACCTGCGGGGGGCTCTAATGAAAAACTGTTTTTT.

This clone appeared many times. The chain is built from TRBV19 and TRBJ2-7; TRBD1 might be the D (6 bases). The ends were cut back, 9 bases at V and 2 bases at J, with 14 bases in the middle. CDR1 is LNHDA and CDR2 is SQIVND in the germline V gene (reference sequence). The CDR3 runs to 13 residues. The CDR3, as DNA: TGTGCCAGGGGGCCGGGACACCCCTACGAGCAGTACTTC. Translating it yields CARGPGHPYEQYF.

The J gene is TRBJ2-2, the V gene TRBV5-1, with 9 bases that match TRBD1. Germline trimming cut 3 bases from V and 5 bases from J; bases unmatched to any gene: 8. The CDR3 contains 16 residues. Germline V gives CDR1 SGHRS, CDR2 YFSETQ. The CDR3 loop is CASSSGQGRTTGELFF. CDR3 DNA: TGCGCCAGCAGCTCGGGACAGGGAAGGACGACCGGGGAGCTGTTTTTT.

CDR3 protein: CASSQEGPPAGWQPQHF. CDR3 DNA sequence: TGCGCCAGCAGCCAAGAAGGTCCCCCGGCGGGATGGCAGCCCCAGCATTTT. The chain has TRBV4-3 and TRBJ1-5, with D uncertain. CDR3 length equals 17 residues. The V end lost 0 bases, the J end lost 7 bases, and 19 bases lay between the germline ends. The germline V gene encodes CDR1 LGHNA and CDR2 YSLEER.

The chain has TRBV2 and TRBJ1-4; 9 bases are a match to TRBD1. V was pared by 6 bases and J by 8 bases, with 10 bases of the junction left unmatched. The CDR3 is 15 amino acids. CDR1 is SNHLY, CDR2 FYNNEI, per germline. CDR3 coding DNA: TGTGCCAGCAGCAGGACCGGGACAGGGCAGGAAAAACTGTTTTTT. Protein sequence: CASSRTGTGQEKLFF.

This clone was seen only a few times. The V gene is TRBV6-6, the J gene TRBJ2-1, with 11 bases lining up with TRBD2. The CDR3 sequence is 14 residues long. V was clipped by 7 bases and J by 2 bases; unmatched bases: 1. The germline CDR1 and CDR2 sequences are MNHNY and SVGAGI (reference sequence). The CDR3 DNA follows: TGTGCCAGCAAACTAGCGGGGGCCTACAATGAGCAGTTCTTC. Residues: CASKLAGAYNEQFF.

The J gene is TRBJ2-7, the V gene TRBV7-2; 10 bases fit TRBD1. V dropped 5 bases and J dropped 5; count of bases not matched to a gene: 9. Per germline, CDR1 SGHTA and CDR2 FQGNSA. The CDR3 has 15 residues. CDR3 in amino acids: CASSDMGQGIDEQYF. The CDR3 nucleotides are TGTGCCAGCAGCGATATGGGACAGGGGATCGACGAGCAGTACTTC.

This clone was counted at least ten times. The CDR3 sequence: CASSVGSLAGHNEQFF. The CDR3 DNA reads as TGTGCCAGCAGCGTAGGTAGCCTAGCGGGGCACAATGAGCAGTTCTTC. The rearrangement joins TRBV9 to TRBJ2-1; 9 bases are a match to TRBD2. The V segment lost 0 bases and the J segment 5 bases; nucleotides outside the gene matches: 6. This CDR3 comprises 16 residues. Germline V gene lookup returns CDR1 SGDLS and CDR2 YYNGEE.

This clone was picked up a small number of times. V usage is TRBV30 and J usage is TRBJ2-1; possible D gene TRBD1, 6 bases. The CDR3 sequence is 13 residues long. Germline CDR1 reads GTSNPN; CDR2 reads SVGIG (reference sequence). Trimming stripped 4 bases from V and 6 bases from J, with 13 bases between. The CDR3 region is CAWTGVGGNEQFF. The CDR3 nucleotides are TGTGCCTGGACTGGGGTAGGGGGCAATGAGCAGTTCTTC. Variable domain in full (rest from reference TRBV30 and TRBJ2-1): SQTIHQWPATLVQPVGSPLSLECTVEGTSNPNLYWYRQAAGRGLQLLFYSVGIGQISSEVPQNLSASRPQDRQFILSSKKLLLSDSGFYLCAWTGVGGNEQFFGPGTRLTVL.